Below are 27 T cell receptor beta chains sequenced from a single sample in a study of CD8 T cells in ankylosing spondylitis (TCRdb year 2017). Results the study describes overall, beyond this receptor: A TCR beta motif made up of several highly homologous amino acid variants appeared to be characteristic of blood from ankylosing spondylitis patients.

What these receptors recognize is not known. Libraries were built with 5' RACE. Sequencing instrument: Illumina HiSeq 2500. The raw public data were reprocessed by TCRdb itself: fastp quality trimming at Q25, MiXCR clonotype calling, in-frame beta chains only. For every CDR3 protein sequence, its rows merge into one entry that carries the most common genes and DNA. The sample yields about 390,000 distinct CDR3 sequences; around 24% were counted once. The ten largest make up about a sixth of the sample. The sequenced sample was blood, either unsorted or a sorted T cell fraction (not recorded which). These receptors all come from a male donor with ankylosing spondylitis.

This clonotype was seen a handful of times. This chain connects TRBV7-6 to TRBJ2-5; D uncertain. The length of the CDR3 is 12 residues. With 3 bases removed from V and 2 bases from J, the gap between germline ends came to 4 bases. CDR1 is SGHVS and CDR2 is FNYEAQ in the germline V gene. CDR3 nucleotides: TGTGCCAGCAGCTTTCGGCAAGAGACCCAGTACTTC. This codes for CASSFRQETQYF.

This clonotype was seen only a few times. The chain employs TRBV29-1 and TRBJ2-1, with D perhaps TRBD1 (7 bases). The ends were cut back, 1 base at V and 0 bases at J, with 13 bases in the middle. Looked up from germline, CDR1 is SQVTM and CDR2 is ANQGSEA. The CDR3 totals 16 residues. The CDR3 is CSVEGQGGSSYNEQFF. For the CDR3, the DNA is TGCAGCGTTGAAGGGCAGGGGGGAAGCTCCTACAATGAGCAGTTCTTC.

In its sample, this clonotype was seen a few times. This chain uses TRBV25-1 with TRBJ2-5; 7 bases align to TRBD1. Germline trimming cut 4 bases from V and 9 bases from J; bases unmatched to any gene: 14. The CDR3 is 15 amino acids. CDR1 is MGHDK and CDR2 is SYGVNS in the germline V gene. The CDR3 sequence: CASSGPGTAQIAQYF. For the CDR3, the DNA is TGTGCCAGCAGTGGTCCCGGGACAGCCCAAATAGCCCAGTACTTC. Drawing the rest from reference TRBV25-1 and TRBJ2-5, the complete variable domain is EADIYQTPRYLVIGTGKKITLECSQTMGHDKMYWYQQDPGMELHLIHYSYGVNSTEKGDLSSESTVSRIRTEHFPLTLESARPSHTSQYLCASSGPGTAQIAQYFGPGTRLLVL.

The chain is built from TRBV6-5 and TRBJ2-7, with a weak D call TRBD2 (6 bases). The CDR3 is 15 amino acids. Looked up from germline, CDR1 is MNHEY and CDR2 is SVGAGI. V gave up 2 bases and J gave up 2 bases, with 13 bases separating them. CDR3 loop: CASSYVSGQAYEQYF. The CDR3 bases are TGTGCCAGCAGTTACGTGAGCGGGCAGGCCTACGAGCAGTACTTC.

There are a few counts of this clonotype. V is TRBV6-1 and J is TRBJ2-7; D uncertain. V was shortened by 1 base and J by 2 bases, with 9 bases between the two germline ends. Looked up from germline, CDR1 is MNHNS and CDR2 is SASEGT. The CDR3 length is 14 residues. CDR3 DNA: TGTGCCAGCAGTGAAGGGACGGATGCCTACGAGCAGTACTTC. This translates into CASSEGTDAYEQYF.

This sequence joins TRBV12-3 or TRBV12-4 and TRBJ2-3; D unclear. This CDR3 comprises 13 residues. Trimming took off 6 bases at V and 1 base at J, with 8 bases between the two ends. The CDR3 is CASSPGRTDTQYF. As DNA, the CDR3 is TGTGCCAGCAGCCCCGGGCGCACAGATACGCAGTATTTT.

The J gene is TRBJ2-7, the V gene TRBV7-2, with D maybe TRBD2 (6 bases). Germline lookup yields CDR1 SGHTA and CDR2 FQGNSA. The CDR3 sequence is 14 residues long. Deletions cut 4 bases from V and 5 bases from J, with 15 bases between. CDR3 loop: CASSSQGGPDEQYF. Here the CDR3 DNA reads TGTGCCAGCAGCTCTCAAGGAGGGCCGGACGAGCAGTACTTC.

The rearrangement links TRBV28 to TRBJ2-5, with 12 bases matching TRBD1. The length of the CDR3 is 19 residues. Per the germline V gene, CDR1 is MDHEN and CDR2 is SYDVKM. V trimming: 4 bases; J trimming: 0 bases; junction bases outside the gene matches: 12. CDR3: CASSSPPGQGAANQETQYF. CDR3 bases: TGTGCCAGCAGTTCCCCGCCGGGACAGGGGGCCGCGAACCAAGAGACCCAGTACTTC.

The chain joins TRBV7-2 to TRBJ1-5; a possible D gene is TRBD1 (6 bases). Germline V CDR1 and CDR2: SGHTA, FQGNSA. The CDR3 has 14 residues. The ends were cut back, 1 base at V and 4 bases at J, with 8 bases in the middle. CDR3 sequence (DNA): TGTGCCAGCAGCTTAGAAACAGGGAATCAGCCCCAGCATTTT. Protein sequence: CASSLETGNQPQHF.

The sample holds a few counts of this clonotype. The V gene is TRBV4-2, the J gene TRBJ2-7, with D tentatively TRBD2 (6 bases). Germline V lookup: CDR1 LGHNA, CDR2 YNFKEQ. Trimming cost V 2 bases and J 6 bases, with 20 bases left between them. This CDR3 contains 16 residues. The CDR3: CASSQRGGAYSLEQYF. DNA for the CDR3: TGTGCCAGCAGCCAACGAGGAGGGGCCTACTCCCTCGAGCAGTACTTC.

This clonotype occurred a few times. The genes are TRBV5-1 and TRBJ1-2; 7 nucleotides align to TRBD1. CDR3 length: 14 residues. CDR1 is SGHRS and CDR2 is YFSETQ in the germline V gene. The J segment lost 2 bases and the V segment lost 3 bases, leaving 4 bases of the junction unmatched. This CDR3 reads CASSWGTANYGYTF. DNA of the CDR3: TGCGCCAGCAGCTGGGGGACAGCAAACTATGGCTACACCTTC.

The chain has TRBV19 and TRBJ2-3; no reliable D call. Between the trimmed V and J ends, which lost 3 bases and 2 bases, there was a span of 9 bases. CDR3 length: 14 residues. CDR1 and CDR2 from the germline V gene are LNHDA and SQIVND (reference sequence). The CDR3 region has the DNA TGTGCCAGTAGTATGGGGATTAACACAGATACGCAGTATTTT. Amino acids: CASSMGINTDTQYF.

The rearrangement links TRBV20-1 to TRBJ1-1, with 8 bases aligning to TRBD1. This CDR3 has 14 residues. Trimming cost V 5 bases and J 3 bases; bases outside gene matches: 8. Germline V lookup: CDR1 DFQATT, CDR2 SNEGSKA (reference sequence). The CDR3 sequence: CSALKTGGYTEAFF. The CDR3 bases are TGCAGTGCTTTAAAAACAGGGGGGTACACTGAAGCTTTCTTT.

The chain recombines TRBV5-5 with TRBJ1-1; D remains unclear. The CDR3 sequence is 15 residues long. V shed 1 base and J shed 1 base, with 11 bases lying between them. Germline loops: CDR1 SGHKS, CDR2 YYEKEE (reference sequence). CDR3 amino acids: CASSLLVTANTEAFF. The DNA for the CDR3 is TGTGCCAGCAGCTTGCTCGTTACGGCGAACACTGAAGCTTTCTTT.

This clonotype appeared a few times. Here the CDR3 DNA reads TGCAGTGCTAGACTTTCCCTAGCGGGGGCAGATACGCAGTATTTT. It encodes CSARLSLAGADTQYF. This chain links TRBV20-1 with TRBJ2-3, with 10 nucleotides matching TRBD2. The CDR3 spans 15 residues. Per germline, CDR1 DFQATT and CDR2 SNEGSKA (reference sequence). Trimming took 2 bases from V and 4 from J; bases not matched to a gene: 6.

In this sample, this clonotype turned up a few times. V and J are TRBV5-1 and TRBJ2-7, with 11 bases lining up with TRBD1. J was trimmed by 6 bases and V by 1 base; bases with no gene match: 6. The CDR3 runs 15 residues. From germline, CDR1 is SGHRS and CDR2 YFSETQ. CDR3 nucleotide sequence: TGCGCCAGCAGCTTGCCCGGACAGGGGGCCATCGAGCAGTACTTC. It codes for CASSLPGQGAIEQYF.

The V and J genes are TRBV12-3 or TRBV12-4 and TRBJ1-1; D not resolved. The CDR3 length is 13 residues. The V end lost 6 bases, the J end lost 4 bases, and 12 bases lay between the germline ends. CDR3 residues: CASSAAWSTEAFF. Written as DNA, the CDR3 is TGTGCCAGCAGCGCGGCTTGGAGCACTGAAGCTTTCTTT.

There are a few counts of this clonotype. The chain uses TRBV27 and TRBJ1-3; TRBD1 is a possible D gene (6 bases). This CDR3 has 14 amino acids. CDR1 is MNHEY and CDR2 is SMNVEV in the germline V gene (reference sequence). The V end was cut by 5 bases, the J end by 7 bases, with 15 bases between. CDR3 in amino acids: CASSPRTVANTIYF. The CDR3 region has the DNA TGTGCCAGCAGTCCCCGGACAGTTGCGAACACCATATATTTT.

CDR3 sequence reads: CSASSDEQFF. The CDR3 bases are TGCAGTGCAAGTAGCGATGAGCAGTTCTTC. V gene TRBV20-1 combines with J gene TRBJ2-1; a possible D gene is TRBD2 (5 bases). This CDR3 contains 10 residues. The germline V gene encodes CDR1 DFQATT and CDR2 SNEGSKA (reference sequence). Between the trimmed V and J ends, which lost 6 bases and 8 bases, there was a span of 8 bases.

The CDR3 sequence: CASSPTRTGGDEKLFF. CDR3 nucleotide sequence: TGTGCCAGTAGCCCGACACGGACAGGGGGCGATGAAAAACTGTTTTTT. V gene TRBV19 combines with J gene TRBJ1-4, with 11 bases aligning to TRBD1. V dropped 6 bases and J dropped 6; count of bases not matched to a gene: 9. Germline-derived CDR1 and CDR2 are LNHDA and SQIVND (reference sequence). This CDR3 is built from 16 residues. Based on the CDR3 plus reference TRBV19 and TRBJ1-4, the full variable domain is DGGITQSPKYLFRKEGQNVTLSCEQNLNHDAMYWYRQDPGQGLRLIYYSQIVNDFQKGDIAEGYSVSREKKESFPLTVTSAQKNPTAFYLCASSPTRTGGDEKLFFGSGTQLSVL.

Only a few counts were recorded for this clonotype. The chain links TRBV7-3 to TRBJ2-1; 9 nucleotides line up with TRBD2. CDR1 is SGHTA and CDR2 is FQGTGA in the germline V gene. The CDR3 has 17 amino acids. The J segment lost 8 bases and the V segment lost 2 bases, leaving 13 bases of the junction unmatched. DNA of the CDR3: TGTGCCAGCAGCTTAGAGGGTCAGAGCGGGAGGTTGGATGAGCAGTTCTTC. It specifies CASSLEGQSGRLDEQFF.

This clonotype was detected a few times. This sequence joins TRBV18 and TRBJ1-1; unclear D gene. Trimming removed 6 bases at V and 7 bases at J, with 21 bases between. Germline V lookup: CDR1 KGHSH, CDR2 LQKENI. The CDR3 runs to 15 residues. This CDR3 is CASSPGREKWVEAFF. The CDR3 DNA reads TGTGCCAGCTCCCCTGGGAGGGAGAAGTGGGTTGAAGCTTTCTTT. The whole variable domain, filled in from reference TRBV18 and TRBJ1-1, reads NAGVMQNPRHLVRRRGQEARLRCSPMKGHSHVYWYRQLPEEGLKFMVYLQKENIIDESGMPKERFSAEFPKEGPSILRIQQVVRGDSAAYFCASSPGREKWVEAFFGQGTRLTVV.

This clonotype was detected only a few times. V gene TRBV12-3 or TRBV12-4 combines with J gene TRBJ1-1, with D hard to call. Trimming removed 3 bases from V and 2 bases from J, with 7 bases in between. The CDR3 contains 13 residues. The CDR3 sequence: CASSFEKNTEAFF. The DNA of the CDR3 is TGTGCCAGCAGTTTCGAGAAAAACACTGAAGCTTTCTTT.

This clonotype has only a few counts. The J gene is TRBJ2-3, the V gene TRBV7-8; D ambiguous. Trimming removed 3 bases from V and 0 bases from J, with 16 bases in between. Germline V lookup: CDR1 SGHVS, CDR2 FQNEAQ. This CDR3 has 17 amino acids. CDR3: CASSLYRSPPSTDTQYF. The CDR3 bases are TGTGCCAGCAGCTTGTACCGTAGTCCCCCAAGCACAGATACGCAGTATTTT.

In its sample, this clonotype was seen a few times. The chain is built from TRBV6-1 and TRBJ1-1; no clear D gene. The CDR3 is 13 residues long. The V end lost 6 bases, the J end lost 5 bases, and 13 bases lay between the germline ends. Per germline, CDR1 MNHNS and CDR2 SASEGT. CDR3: CASSRTLGTEAFF. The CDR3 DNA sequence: TGTGCCAGCAGCCGGACCCTGGGGACTGAAGCTTTCTTT.

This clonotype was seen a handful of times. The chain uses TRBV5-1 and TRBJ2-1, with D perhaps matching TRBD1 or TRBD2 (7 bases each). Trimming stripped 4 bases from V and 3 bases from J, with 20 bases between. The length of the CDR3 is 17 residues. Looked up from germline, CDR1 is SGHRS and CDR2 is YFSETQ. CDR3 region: CASSTSGGRGLYNEQFF. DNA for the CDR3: TGCGCCAGCAGCACCTCCGGAGGGAGGGGGCTCTACAATGAGCAGTTCTTC.

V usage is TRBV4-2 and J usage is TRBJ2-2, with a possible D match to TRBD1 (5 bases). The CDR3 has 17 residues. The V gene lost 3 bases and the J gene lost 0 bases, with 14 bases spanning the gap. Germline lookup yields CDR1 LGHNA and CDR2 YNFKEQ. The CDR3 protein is CASSHPRGVTNTGELFF. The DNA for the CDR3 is TGTGCCAGCAGCCACCCAAGGGGCGTAACGAACACCGGGGAGCTGTTTTTT.